This T cell receptor beta chain was documented in a study of a mutant IDH1 vaccine in newly diagnosed glioma (dated by TCRdb to the early 2020s). In the study overall: Eight vaccinations were administered to patients in weeks 1, 3, 5, 7, 11, 15, 19 and 23, corresponding to visits V03 through V10. The roughly 30 treated patients were about 60% male and around 40% female, with a mean age of 40.4 years. Prior to enrollment, patients had been given standard therapy consisting of radiotherapy alone, temozolomide alone, or radiochemotherapy with temozolomide, with the combination given to most patients. Vaccination was initiated 4-6 weeks after radiotherapy alone, or concurrently with temozolomide cycles in the chemotherapy-containing groups. Peripheral blood samples were drawn at six visits, namely V03 (baseline), V05, V07, V10, V12 and V13. Longitudinal TCRB deep sequencing was done for 25 treated patients, wherever samples were available for exploratory analyses. The paper as a whole reports these results and caveats: PBMC samples for TCRB deep sequencing were selected based on availability. No apparent relationship was observed between pseudoprogression and alterations in the top peripheral T cell clonotypes detected by TCRB sequencing. According to the authors, sample limitations meant that analyses of patient blood samples could not be reproduced. Immune responses induced by the vaccine were seen in more than 85% of patients across multiple MHC alleles.

Comments on this clone: It lacks a known antigen. No much larger clone exists at a distance of one base, and base qualities are not known.

The meaning of the sample's time point label: week 11, during vaccination. Every vaccine dose consisted of 300 ug of a 20-mer mutant IDH1 peptide in Montanide, administered subcutaneously together with topical imiquimod. Donors had newly diagnosed WHO grade 3 or 4 IDH1-mutant astrocytomas with loss of nuclear ATRX. The samples were drawn from NOA16, a multicentre, single-arm, open-label phase I trial in Germany that tested a mutant IDH1 peptide vaccine in humans for the first time. Genomic DNA for TCRB sequencing was extracted from EDTA blood using the DNeasy Blood and Tissue Kit. In the germline V gene (reference sequence), CDR1 corresponds to SGHNT and CDR2 to YYREEE. Reading from cysteine to phenylalanine, the CDR3 counts 12 amino acids. The kept DNA is CDR3 alone, 36 bases in frame from the first base. Deletion took 2 bases off V and 5 bases off J, with a span of 8 bases between the germline ends.

Library preparation employed the immunoSEQ multiplex PCR assay. Rearranged TCR beta chain sequences were amplified using the hsTCRB Kit according to the manufacturer's protocol. TCRB libraries were sequenced on an Illumina MiSeq. In the original analysis: The kit vendor's proprietary platform handled demultiplexing, trimming and gene mapping. This is the immuneACCESS table as TCRdb keeps it, with only in-frame sequences that have V and J called. A part of the clones is gone; compared with another copy, unresolved V genes explain less than half, and the rest is unexplained. V, J and clone size derive from that table, while D and trimming were established from the DNA sequence. The table for this sample lists 20,000 to 30,000 clones; roughly 80% of them were counted only once. Of the sample, about 9% is held by the ten largest clones.

The TCR was taken from a woman under 30 with glioma. The starting material was PBMCs, obtained from a glioma patient whose treatment included an IDH1 peptide vaccine. The rearrangement joined TRBV5-4 to TRBJ2-7; the D gene cannot be named for sure. The CDR3 sequence is CASSLGPDEQYF. The base sequence is TGTGCCAGCAGCTTAGGTCCGGACGAGCAGTACTTC.